This is a list of T cell receptor beta chains from one sample in a study of a mutant IDH1 vaccine in newly diagnosed glioma. Data came from immunoSEQ multiplex PCR; TCRdb stores just in-frame clones and leaves some out. The data show approximately 50,000 clones, 88% seen once. The antigens of these receptors remain unknown. Sequenced material: PBMCs, taken from a glioma patient whose treatment included an IDH1 peptide vaccine. The receptors shown here come from a woman in her thirties or forties with glioma. Both conserved end residues are part of each CDR3. The order of the fields is D gene, V gene, clone size, J gene, CDR3 protein, CDR3 DNA. A D gene is named only where the DNA matches it firmly. Rows may omit the clone size; those that give it use once, few, many or a size class.

D gene: TRBD2
V gene: TRBV2
clone size: NA
J gene: TRBJ2-4
CDR3 protein: CASSEGLAGAKNIQYF
CDR3 DNA: TGTGCCAGCAGTGAAGGGTTAGCGGGAGCGAAAAACATTCAGTACTTC

D gene: TRBD2
V gene: TRBV18
clone size: NA
J gene: TRBJ2-2
CDR3 protein: CASSLAGGATGELFF
CDR3 DNA: TGTGCCAGCTCACTAGCGGGAGGGGCCACCGGGGAGCTGTTTTTT

D gene: TRBD2
V gene: TRBV6-5
clone size: once
J gene: TRBJ2-1
CDR3 protein: CASTNGLADYNEQFF
CDR3 DNA: TGTGCCAGCACCAATGGACTAGCGGACTACAATGAGCAGTTCTTC

D gene: NA
V gene: TRBV29-1
clone size: NA
J gene: TRBJ2-2
CDR3 protein: CSVANTGELFF
CDR3 DNA: TGCAGCGTCGCGAACACCGGGGAGCTGTTTTTT

D gene: TRBD2
V gene: TRBV10-3
clone size: NA
J gene: TRBJ2-1
CDR3 protein: CAISELGLASNEQFF
CDR3 DNA: TGTGCCATCAGTGAGCTTGGACTAGCGTCCAATGAGCAGTTCTTC

D gene: NA
V gene: TRBV9
clone size: NA
J gene: TRBJ1-5
CDR3 protein: CASSVGGAANQPQHF
CDR3 DNA: TGTGCCAGCAGCGTAGGGGGGGCAGCCAATCAGCCCCAGCATTTT

D gene: NA
V gene: TRBV7-6
clone size: few
J gene: TRBJ1-3
CDR3 protein: CASSPSLSSGNTIYF
CDR3 DNA: TGTGCCAGCAGCCCCTCGCTAAGCTCTGGAAACACCATATATTTT

D gene: TRBD1
V gene: TRBV19
clone size: NA
J gene: TRBJ1-1
CDR3 protein: CAYEGPDRGRKEAFF
CDR3 DNA: TGTGCCTACGAGGGACCGGACAGGGGGCGCAAAGAAGCTTTCTTT

D gene: TRBD2
V gene: TRBV4-3
clone size: NA
J gene: TRBJ2-1
CDR3 protein: CASSQDSFMSSGNNEQFF
CDR3 DNA: TGCGCCAGCAGCCAAGATTCGTTTATGTCTAGCGGGAACAATGAGCAGTTCTTC

D gene: NA
V gene: TRBV2
clone size: NA
J gene: TRBJ2-3
CDR3 protein: CASGGRTSSTDTQYF
CDR3 DNA: TGTGCCAGCGGCGGGCGGACCTCCAGCACAGATACGCAGTATTTT

D gene: NA
V gene: TRBV5-4
clone size: NA
J gene: TRBJ2-7
CDR3 protein: CASSRGANYEQYF
CDR3 DNA: TGTGCCAGCTCCCGAGGGGCCAACTACGAGCAGTACTTC

D gene: NA
V gene: TRBV7-9
clone size: NA
J gene: TRBJ2-3
CDR3 protein: CASTPGPPTDTQYF
CDR3 DNA: TGTGCCAGCACCCCGGGCCCCCCCACAGATACGCAGTATTTT

D gene: NA
V gene: TRBV29-1
clone size: once
J gene: TRBJ1-2
CDR3 protein: CSVVDPNYGYTF
CDR3 DNA: TGCAGCGTTGTTGACCCAAACTATGGCTACACCTTC

D gene: NA
V gene: TRBV6-6
clone size: NA
J gene: TRBJ1-5
CDR3 protein: CASSQGPPGQPQHF
CDR3 DNA: TGTGCCAGCAGCCAAGGACCTCCGGGGCAGCCCCAGCATTTT

D gene: TRBD1
V gene: TRBV27
clone size: NA
J gene: TRBJ1-2
CDR3 protein: CASSYRGSYGYTF
CDR3 DNA: TGTGCCAGCAGTTACAGGGGGAGCTATGGCTACACCTTC

D gene: NA
V gene: TRBV2
clone size: NA
J gene: TRBJ1-1
CDR3 protein: CASRQLREGNTEAFF
CDR3 DNA: TGTGCCAGCAGGCAGCTCAGGGAGGGGAACACTGAAGCTTTCTTT

D gene: NA
V gene: TRBV5-4
clone size: once
J gene: TRBJ1-3
CDR3 protein: CASSWDIGNTIYF
CDR3 DNA: TGTGCCAGCAGCTGGGACATTGGAAACACCATATATTTT

D gene: TRBD1
V gene: TRBV25-1
clone size: NA
J gene: TRBJ1-4
CDR3 protein: CASSRQGAGEKLFF
CDR3 DNA: TGTGCCAGCAGTAGGCAGGGGGCGGGAGAAAAACTGTTTTTT

D gene: TRBD1
V gene: TRBV15
clone size: NA
J gene: TRBJ1-5
CDR3 protein: CATSRESQGAFQPQHF
CDR3 DNA: TGTGCCACCAGCAGAGAATCACAGGGGGCGTTTCAGCCCCAGCATTTT

D gene: NA
V gene: TRBV6-1
clone size: few
J gene: TRBJ2-7
CDR3 protein: CASSQQGYEQYF
CDR3 DNA: TGTGCCAGCAGTCAACAGGGCTACGAGCAGTACTTC

D gene: TRBD2
V gene: TRBV10-3
clone size: NA
J gene: TRBJ2-5
CDR3 protein: CAISGTSGQETQYF
CDR3 DNA: TGTGCCATCAGTGGGACTAGCGGGCAAGAGACCCAGTACTTC

D gene: TRBD1
V gene: TRBV6-1
clone size: NA
J gene: TRBJ1-1
CDR3 protein: CATGQGAILGAFF
CDR3 DNA: TGTGCCACTGGACAGGGGGCGATTCTGGGAGCTTTCTTT

D gene: NA
V gene: TRBV7-9
clone size: few
J gene: TRBJ1-2
CDR3 protein: CASSLGATKGSSGYTF
CDR3 DNA: TGTGCCAGCAGCTTAGGGGCCACGAAGGGGAGTAGCGGCTACACCTTC